This passage covers 25 T cell receptor beta chains from one sample sequenced in a study of human T cells and chemical hapten exposure. From the RACE reads, TCRdb called clonotypes with MiXCR, one entry per CDR3 protein. The sample yields about 90,000 distinct CDR3 sequences, over 9.5% seen once. The time point here: patch test 1, 2 weeks after DPC sensitization. As to treatment: therapeutic diphenylcyclopropenone sensitization with weekly scalp DPC. This specimen was whole blood, taken in connection with sensitization to the hapten diphenylcyclopropenone (DPC). These TCRs come from a man in his forties with alopecia areata. Some clones in this sample may be carry-over from other donors' samples.

This chain uses TRBV6-5 with TRBJ2-5; D is perhaps TRBD1 (8 bases). Germline assignment: CDR1 MNHEY and CDR2 SVGAGI. Trimming pared 4 bases from V and 5 bases from J, leaving 14 bases between. The CDR3 covers 14 residues. The CDR3 loop reads CASSSGQGGETQYF. DNA for the CDR3: TGTGCCAGCAGTTCTGGACAGGGAGGGGAGACCCAGTACTTC.

The chain carries TRBV24-1 and TRBJ2-1; 7 positions agree with TRBD2. Germline-derived CDR1 and CDR2 are KGHDR and SFDVKD. The CDR3 loop spans 14 amino acids. V lost 7 bases, J lost 8 bases, and 10 bases stayed unmatched. In nucleotides, the CDR3 is TGTGCCACCAGCCAAGTCGGGAGGAGCGATGAGCAGTTCTTC. Protein sequence: CATSQVGRSDEQFF.

The chain has TRBV29-1 and TRBJ1-1; a weak D match, TRBD1 (5 bases). CDR1 and CDR2 from the germline V gene are SQVTM and ANQGSEA. This CDR3 has 12 amino acids. Trimming cost V 4 bases and J 5 bases, with 11 bases left between them. In nucleotides, the CDR3 is TGCAGCGTTGTAGGGGAGGGGACTGAAGCTTTCTTT. Translated: CSVVGEGTEAFF.

The chain joins TRBV20-1 to TRBJ1-5; tentatively, D is TRBD1 (5 bases). V lost 2 bases and J 3 bases, leaving 14 bases between the germline ends. Germline V gives CDR1 DFQATT, CDR2 SNEGSKA (reference sequence). This CDR3 region has 15 residues. Here the CDR3 DNA reads TGCAGTGCTAGACCCTCCGCGGGGACCAATCAGCCCCAGCATTTT. Translated: CSARPSAGTNQPQHF.

The chain combines TRBV6-2 or TRBV6-3 with TRBJ2-3; 14 bases fit TRBD2. There are 18 residues in the CDR3. Germline trimming cut 0 bases from V and 2 bases from J; bases unmatched to any gene: 4. Looked up from germline, CDR1 is MNHEY and CDR2 is SVGEGT. The DNA for the CDR3 is TGTGCCAGCAGTTACTCCGGGACTAGCGGGAGAACCACAGATACGCAGTATTTT. Its protein is CASSYSGTSGRTTDTQYF.

J is TRBJ2-6 and V is TRBV28; D gene unclear. Trimming shortened V by 6 bases and J by 3 bases, and 6 bases separated the two germline ends. The CDR3 consists of 13 residues. The germline gives CDR1 MDHEN, CDR2 SYDVKM. CDR3 coding DNA: TGTGCCAGCAGCGTAAGTGGGGCCAACGTCCTGACTTTC. Amino acids: CASSVSGANVLTF. Filled out from reference TRBV28 and TRBJ2-6, the complete variable domain reads DVKVTQSSRYLVKRTGEKVFLECVQDMDHENMFWYRQDPGLGLRLIYFSYDVKMKEKGDIPEGYSVSREKKERFSLILESASTNQTSMYLCASSVSGANVLTFGAGSRLTVL.

At least ten counts were recorded for this clonotype. The V and J genes are TRBV5-8 and TRBJ1-1; 7 bases agree with TRBD1. This CDR3 is 15 amino acids long. The V gene's germline CDR1 is SGHTS and CDR2 YDEGEE. J was trimmed by 10 bases and V by 0 bases; bases with no gene match: 12. The CDR3 here is CASSLGSQGTEPAFF. DNA of the CDR3: TGTGCCAGCAGCTTGGGATCTCAGGGGACAGAACCAGCTTTCTTT.

In this sample, this clonotype turned up many times. Germline is not matched at one junction end, which may reflect a read error. This rearrangement joins TRBV29-1 to TRBJ1-5; D uncertain. Germline loops: CDR1 SQVTM, CDR2 ANQGSEA. There are 14 residues in the CDR3. The CDR3 nucleotides read TGCAGCGTTCAAGACGGACCAAGGAATCAGCCCCAGCATTTT. As protein: CSVQDGPRNQPQHF.

This clonotype was counted a few times. The V call is TRBV4-1, the J call TRBJ2-3; TRBD2 is a possible D gene (6 bases). Germline V gene lookup returns CDR1 MGHRA and CDR2 YSYEKL. This CDR3 has 16 residues. Between the trimmed V and J ends, which lost 3 bases and 3 bases, there was a span of 16 bases. CDR3 coding DNA: TGCGCCAGCAGCCATTACCCCCGGGGGTCGACAGATACGCAGTATTTT. Protein product: CASSHYPRGSTDTQYF.

The genes are TRBV7-2 and TRBJ2-3; no definite D call. The germline CDR1 and CDR2 sequences are SGHTA and FQGNSA. There are 14 residues in the CDR3. Trimming removed 5 bases from V and 2 bases from J, with 11 bases in between. The CDR3 region has the DNA TGTGCCAGCAGCCGGGTCTCTACCACAGATACGCAGTATTTT. Its translation is CASSRVSTTDTQYF. The full variable domain, with the rest looked up from reference TRBV7-2 and TRBJ2-3, is GAGVSQSPSNKVTEKGKDVELRCDPISGHTALYWYRQSLGQGLEFLIYFQGNSAPDKSGLPSDRFSAERTGGSVSTLTIQRTQQEDSAVYLCASSRVSTTDTQYFGPGTRLTVL.

This clonotype was seen only a few times. This rearrangement joins TRBV5-6 to TRBJ2-3; no firm D call. Looked up from germline, CDR1 is SGHDT and CDR2 is YYEEEE. The CDR3 spans 13 residues. The germline V and J ends were trimmed by 4 bases and 7 bases, with 13 bases remaining between them. In DNA, the CDR3 is TGTGCCAGCAGCCGCCTCCTAGGAAATACGCAGTATTTT. It is translated as CASSRLLGNTQYF. The whole variable domain, remainder taken from reference TRBV5-6 and TRBJ2-3, is DAGVTQSPTHLIKTRGQQVTLRCSPKSGHDTVSWYQQALGQGPQFIFQYYEEEERQRGNFPDRFSGHQFPNYSSELNVNALLLGDSALYLCASSRLLGNTQYFGPGTRLTVL.

The V gene is TRBV13, the J gene TRBJ1-1; a weak D match, TRBD1 (6 bases). Germline assignment: CDR1 PRHDT and CDR2 FYEKMQ (reference sequence). Trimming stripped 5 bases from V and 5 bases from J, with 18 bases between. The CDR3 consists of 15 residues. The CDR3 reads CASSPRVGGRTEAFF. CDR3 sequence (DNA): TGTGCCAGCAGCCCCAGAGTAGGGGGGAGGACTGAAGCTTTCTTT. The variable domain in full, completed from reference TRBV13 and TRBJ1-1, reads AAGVIQSPRHLIKEKRETATLKCYPIPRHDTVYWYQQGPGQDPQFLISFYEKMQSDKGSIPDRFSAQQFSDYHSELNMSSLELGDSALYFCASSPRVGGRTEAFFGQGTRLTVV.

There are many counts of this clonotype. This rearrangement joins TRBV28 to TRBJ1-5; D uncertain. V lost 4 bases, J lost 7 bases, and 14 bases lay in between. Germline loops: CDR1 MDHEN, CDR2 SYDVKM. This CDR3 has 14 amino acids. The CDR3 nucleotides read TGTGCCAGCAGTTCGGATACACAGTACCAGCCCCAGCATTTT. Protein product: CASSSDTQYQPQHF.

This clonotype was seen ten or more times. The genes are TRBV7-9 and TRBJ2-3; D is perhaps TRBD2 (6 bases). V was pared by 5 bases and J by 0 bases, with 15 bases between. This CDR3 spans 16 amino acids. CDR1 is SEHNR and CDR2 is FQNEAQ in the germline V gene (reference sequence). CDR3 loop: CASSPTRAGSTDTQYF. CDR3 coding DNA: TGTGCCAGCAGCCCGACCAGGGCGGGGAGCACAGATACGCAGTATTTT.

V and J are TRBV6-2 or TRBV6-3 and TRBJ2-5; D is tentatively TRBD1 or TRBD2 (7 bases each). Germline values: CDR1 MNHEY, CDR2 SVGEGT. V gave up 5 bases and J gave up 9 bases, with 13 bases separating them. The CDR3 is made up of 12 amino acids. CDR3 in amino acids: CASSQGGLSQYF. CDR3 bases: TGTGCCAGCAGTCAGGGGGGGTTGTCCCAGTACTTC.

This clonotype was recorded at least ten times. The rearrangement links TRBV7-3 to TRBJ1-1; 8 bases align to TRBD1. CDR1 SGHTA and CDR2 FQGTGA come from the germline V gene. The CDR3 spans 13 residues. V trimming: 6 bases; J trimming: 4 bases; junction bases outside the gene matches: 4. The CDR3 coding sequence is TGTGCCAGCAGTTCCGACAGGGGCACTGAAGCTTTCTTT. Protein sequence: CASSSDRGTEAFF.

There are a few counts of this clonotype. The V and J genes are TRBV28 and TRBJ1-6, with 8 positions matching TRBD1. Germline CDR1 reads MDHEN; CDR2 reads SYDVKM. The CDR3 length is 15 residues. The J segment lost 9 bases and the V segment lost 2 bases, leaving 6 bases of the junction unmatched. This CDR3 is CASSLATGAGSPLHF. DNA of the CDR3: TGTGCCAGCAGTTTAGCGACAGGGGCGGGTTCACCCCTCCACTTT.

Many counts were recorded for this clonotype. This chain uses TRBV12-3 or TRBV12-4 with TRBJ2-1; D gene unclear. The V gene lost 5 bases and the J gene lost 5 bases, with 13 bases spanning the gap. The CDR3 covers 14 residues. CDR3 nucleotide sequence: TGTGCCAGCAGTCGACCCCCTATTGACAATGAGCAGTTCTTC. Protein sequence: CASSRPPIDNEQFF.

This clonotype was detected ten times or more. The rearrangement joins TRBV6-5 to TRBJ2-3; the D is unclear. Trimming took off 0 bases at V and 4 bases at J, with 8 bases between the two ends. The CDR3 length is 14 residues. Germline CDR1 and CDR2: MNHEY and SVGAGI. CDR3 region: CASSYSLRSDTQYF. The DNA of the CDR3 is TGTGCCAGCAGTTACTCGCTGCGGTCAGATACGCAGTATTTT.

The rearrangement links TRBV20-1 to TRBJ2-2; 9 positions match TRBD2. V shed 5 bases, J shed 2 bases, and the junction held 3 bases outside the gene matches. Germline V gene lookup returns CDR1 DFQATT and CDR2 SNEGSKA (reference sequence). The CDR3 is 14 amino acids. The CDR3 spells CSARTSANTGELFF. Here the CDR3 DNA reads TGCAGTGCTCGGACTAGCGCTAACACCGGGGAGCTGTTTTTT.

This clonotype turned up a few times. This chain links TRBV2 with TRBJ1-2; D gene unclear. The CDR3 length is 13 residues. CDR1 SNHLY and CDR2 FYNNEI come from the germline V gene. V was shortened by 6 bases and J by 7 bases, with 15 bases between the two germline ends. DNA for the CDR3: TGTGCCAGCAGCCAAGACGGGCAATTTGGCTACACCTTC. Translation gives CASSQDGQFGYTF.

Many counts were recorded for this clonotype. This rearrangement joins TRBV24-1 to TRBJ2-1; 12 positions agree with TRBD2. The CDR3 consists of 16 residues. Unmatched junction bases numbered 7, after V lost 3 bases and J lost 8 bases. The V gene's germline CDR1 is KGHDR and CDR2 SFDVKD. CDR3 protein: CATSDPSGRAVDEQFF. CDR3 in DNA: TGTGCCACCAGTGATCCTAGCGGGAGGGCCGTGGATGAGCAGTTCTTC.

There are a few counts of this clonotype. V gene TRBV12-3 or TRBV12-4 combines with J gene TRBJ1-1; the D is unclear. V was shortened by 6 bases and J by 2 bases, with 7 bases between the two germline ends. The CDR3 has 12 amino acids. CDR3 amino acids: CASSHLNTEAFF. Here the CDR3 DNA reads TGTGCCAGCAGCCATCTAAACACTGAAGCTTTCTTT.

This clonotype was picked up a small number of times. The gene calls are TRBV9 and TRBJ2-3; the D is unclear. Trimming took 3 bases from V and 3 from J, leaving 23 bases between them. The CDR3 is 18 amino acids. CDR1 is SGDLS and CDR2 is YYNGEE in the germline V gene. The CDR3 nucleotides are TGTGCCAGCAGCGCAGAGGTGGGCCTTACTTCCCGTACAGATACGCAGTATTTT. It translates to CASSAEVGLTSRTDTQYF.

This clonotype occurred many times. The J gene is TRBJ2-3, the V gene TRBV29-1, with D hard to call. The CDR3 spans 12 residues. Germline V gene data show CDR1 as SQVTM and CDR2 as ANQGSEA. Trimming shortened V by 2 bases and J by 6 bases, and 9 bases separated the two germline ends. The CDR3 DNA follows: TGCAGCGTTGAACTTTATGGGGATACGCAGTATTTT. Its protein product is CSVELYGDTQYF.